The rows below give T cell receptor beta chains drawn from one sample of a study of CD8+CD57+ T cells in acquired aplastic anemia. TCRdb passed the reads through MiXCR, listing each CDR3 protein once. The sample has fewer than 300,000 distinct CDR3 sequences, 82% seen once. The sequenced sample consisted of sorted CD4+, CD8+, or CD8+CD57+ T cells (not recorded which) from PBMCs. The source of these receptors is a human donor with aplastic anemia. CDR3s include the opening cysteine and the closing phenylalanine or tryptophan. Fields, in order: V gene, J gene, CDR3 protein.

TRBV7-8	TRBJ2-1	CASSDGGTGGQFF
TRBV9	TRBJ2-3	CASGVGDTEGEYF
TRBV29-1	TRBJ2-1	CSVVGQGGYEQFF
TRBV12-3/TRBV12-4	TRBJ1-6	CASSSPLHF
TRBV7-8	TRBJ1-1	CASSLAGWGDREAFF
TRBV9	TRBJ1-2	CASSPLIRLDYGYTF
TRBV3-1	TRBJ1-2	CASSQGYQRSGYTF
TRBV5-4	TRBJ2-7	CASRQASNEQYF
TRBV2	TRBJ1-1	CTTSRGGGANTEAFF
TRBV5-1	TRBJ2-3	CASSLGPLTWYF
TRBV5-6	TRBJ2-1	CASSYAGVHEQFF
TRBV7-9	TRBJ2-3	CASSFGGSGGNDF
TRBV29-1	TRBJ1-1	CSVGGGEGTEAFF
TRBV2	TRBJ2-7	CASSPLSGTGGRKYF
TRBV5-1	TRBJ1-1	CASISRTGNTEAFF
TRBV7-8	TRBJ1-2	CASSFKGGATDGYTF
TRBV11-3	TRBJ2-7	CASSLDLKGTALSYEQYF
TRBV7-9	TRBJ2-3	CASSFQRRGGGDTQYF
TRBV6-4	TRBJ2-7	CASRQGYEQYF
TRBV7-6	TRBJ2-3	CASSLAPHNEQLFF
TRBV7-8	TRBJ2-7	CASSLEGGADAQSYEQYF
TRBV2	TRBJ2-7	CASSLNSGGAYEQYF
TRBV3-1	TRBJ2-1	CASSTSRGGEDEQFF